These 18 T cell receptor beta chains share one sample of origin, sequenced in a study of blood T cell repertoires in COVID-19 (dated by TCRdb to 2020 to 2021). The library came from the immunoSEQ multiplex PCR assay. The immuneACCESS repertoire file appears here via TCRdb, limited to in-frame rearrangements. These files lack a portion of the clones; in checked studies, under half of the deficit traces to unresolved V genes, and the cause of the others is not known. For this sample the table gives some 33,000 clones, of which around 85% were detected only once. The biggest ten clones account for 7.3% of the sample. The sample taken for sequencing was peripheral blood. The receptors come from a human donor in a cohort sampled during active COVID-19.

This clone was detected a few times. The chain employs TRBV28 and TRBJ1-2, with 9 nucleotides matching TRBD1. The CDR3 consists of 14 residues. With V trimmed by 6 bases and J by 4 bases, 6 bases remained unmatched. Germline V gene data show CDR1 as MDHEN and CDR2 as SYDVKM. The CDR3 sequence: CASRPPGQGYGYTF. The CDR3 DNA reads as TGTGCCAGCAGGCCACCGGGACAGGGCTATGGCTACACCTTC.

The rearrangement links TRBV19 to TRBJ1-3; no clear D. Germline CDR1 reads LNHDA; CDR2 reads SQIVND (reference sequence). This CDR3 is built from 15 residues. V lost 8 bases and J 1 base, leaving 15 bases between the germline ends. The CDR3 DNA is TGTGCCAGTTCCTTTGTGCGGGGATCTGGAAACACCATATATTTT. It codes for CASSFVRGSGNTIYF.

The chain uses TRBV4-1 and TRBJ2-3, with D maybe TRBD2 (5 bases). CDR1 and CDR2 from the germline V gene are MGHRA and YSYEKL. V was pared by 1 base and J by 6 bases, with 8 bases between. The CDR3 totals 13 residues. CDR3 loop: CASSQGRGDTQYF. The CDR3 region has the DNA TGCGCCAGCAGCCAAGGGCGAGGGGATACGCAGTATTTT.

The V call is TRBV5-6, the J call TRBJ1-5; 9 bases agree with TRBD1. Germline V lookup: CDR1 SGHDT, CDR2 YYEEEE. The CDR3 sequence is 14 residues long. Trimming cost V 4 bases and J 6 bases; bases outside gene matches: 5. The CDR3 region has the DNA TGTGCCAGCAGCCTGGGACAGGGAATTCAGCCCCAGCATTTT. Protein product: CASSLGQGIQPQHF.

The J gene is TRBJ1-2, the V gene TRBV18; 12 bases are shared with TRBD1. The CDR3 runs to 15 residues. Trimming cost V 5 bases and J 4 bases; bases outside gene matches: 5. Germline-derived CDR1 and CDR2 are KGHSH and LQKENI. Written as DNA, the CDR3 is TGTGCCAGCTCAGAAGGGACAGGGGGCGCCTATGGCTACACCTTC. Encoded protein: CASSEGTGGAYGYTF.

The chain joins TRBV29-1 to TRBJ1-1, with 8 bases matching TRBD1. Germline CDR1 SQVTM, CDR2 ANQGSEA. This CDR3 spans 14 amino acids. Trimming took 6 bases from V and 0 from J; bases not matched to a gene: 6. CDR3 protein: CSVPGTGLNTEAFF. The DNA for the CDR3 is TGCAGCGTCCCTGGGACAGGCCTGAACACTGAAGCTTTCTTT.

This sequence joins TRBV13 and TRBJ2-7, with 7 bases lining up with TRBD1. In germline, CDR1 is PRHDT, CDR2 FYEKMQ (reference sequence). This CDR3 contains 16 residues. Trimming removed 1 base from V and 3 bases from J; junction bases left unmatched: 9. This CDR3 is CASSLVTSGQHYEQYF. In nucleotides, the CDR3 is TGTGCCAGCAGCTTAGTAACCTCGGGACAGCACTACGAGCAGTACTTC.

The J gene is TRBJ2-1, the V gene TRBV18; 11 nucleotides match TRBD2. CDR1 is KGHSH, CDR2 LQKENI, per germline. The V gene end was trimmed by 4 bases and the J gene end by 5 bases; junction bases not matched to a gene: 4. This CDR3 comprises 15 residues. In DNA form, the CDR3 reads TGTGCCAGCTCACTCGTGACTAGCGGGGACAATGAGCAGTTCTTC. This translates into CASSLVTSGDNEQFF.

This clone was picked up a small number of times. A junction boundary mismatches the germline segment, possibly from a read error. This chain joins TRBV7-7 and TRBJ2-5; 7 bases are shared with TRBD1. CDR1 is SSHAT, CDR2 FNYEAQ, per germline (reference sequence). CDR3 length: 16 amino acids. CDR3 bases: TGTGCTAGCAGCGGATACCGGGACAGAGATACTCCGTATCTGTACTTC. It translates to CASSGYRDRDTPYLYF.

The chain links TRBV29-1 to TRBJ2-3; tentatively, D is TRBD2 (6 bases). Trimming cost V 7 bases and J 0 bases, with 8 bases left between them. This CDR3 comprises 12 residues. The V gene's germline CDR1 is SQVTM and CDR2 ANQGSEA. CDR3 DNA sequence: TGCAGCGGTGGGACTAGCACAGATACGCAGTATTTT. Translation gives CSGGTSTDTQYF.

The chain is built from TRBV28 and TRBJ2-7, with unresolved D. Germline values: CDR1 MDHEN, CDR2 SYDVKM. The CDR3 consists of 12 residues. V dropped 5 bases and J dropped 5 bases, with 10 bases sitting between them. The CDR3 loop reads CASSISPHEQYF. The CDR3 DNA follows: TGTGCCAGCAGTATATCTCCCCACGAGCAGTACTTC.

The chain employs TRBV3-1 (or the pseudogene TRBV3-2) and TRBJ2-1; D is perhaps TRBD2 (6 bases). The germline V and J ends were trimmed by 1 base and 8 bases, with 18 bases remaining between them. Germline loops: CDR1 LGHDT, CDR2 YNNKEL (reference sequence). This CDR3 region has 16 residues. The CDR3 sequence is CASSQVSSPGGYEQFF. DNA of the CDR3: TGTGCCAGCAGCCAAGTTTCTAGCCCCGGAGGGTATGAGCAGTTCTTC.

The rearrangement uses TRBV7-9 and TRBJ2-5, with 8 bases aligning to TRBD2. The V and J ends lost 0 bases and 4 bases, in that order; junction bases with no gene match: 4. This CDR3 is 15 amino acids long. Per germline, CDR1 SEHNR and CDR2 FQNEAQ (reference sequence). The CDR3 DNA reads TGTGCCAGCAGCTTAGCCCGGGGGGGCGGAGAGACCCAGTACTTC. This codes for CASSLARGGGETQYF. Based on the CDR3 plus reference TRBV7-9 and TRBJ2-5, the full variable domain is DTGVSQNPRHKITKRGQNVTFRCDPISEHNRLYWYRQTLGQGPEFLTYFQNEAQLEKSRLLSDRFSAERPKGSFSTLEIQRTEQGDSAMYLCASSLARGGGETQYFGPGTRLLVL.

This chain connects TRBV6-5 to TRBJ1-1; D is undetermined. CDR3 size: 13 residues. The V gene's germline CDR1 is MNHEY and CDR2 SVGAGI. The V and J ends lost 5 bases and 0 bases respectively, with 7 bases between them. CDR3 in amino acids: CASSNSLNTEAFF. The CDR3 nucleotides read TGTGCCAGCAGTAACAGCTTGAACACTGAAGCTTTCTTT.

The chain joins TRBV7-9 to TRBJ2-3; maybe TRBD2 (7 bases). The CDR3 is 16 amino acids. Germline CDR1 SEHNR, CDR2 FQNEAQ (reference sequence). V was pared by 7 bases and J by 5 bases, with 22 bases between. The CDR3 bases are TGTGCCAGCACCCTACCTGGGGGGGCCCCCCAAGATACGCAGTATTTT. It codes for CASTLPGGAPQDTQYF.

By sample fraction, this clone is medium-sized. This chain links TRBV13 with TRBJ2-7, with a tentative D call TRBD1 (6 bases). V shed 2 bases and J shed 3 bases, with 17 bases lying between them. The germline V gene encodes CDR1 PRHDT and CDR2 FYEKMQ (reference sequence). This CDR3 has 16 amino acids. The CDR3 sequence: CASSLHETGPNYEQYF. DNA for the CDR3: TGTGCCAGCAGCTTACACGAGACAGGCCCCAACTACGAGCAGTACTTC.

V gene TRBV7-6 combines with J gene TRBJ1-1; maybe TRBD1 (6 bases). Trimming cost V 5 bases and J 7 bases, with 14 bases left between them. The length of the CDR3 is 13 residues. The germline V gene has CDR1 SGHVS and CDR2 FNYEAQ. The CDR3 reads CASSGGGSGEAFF. The CDR3 nucleotides read TGTGCCAGCAGCGGGGGGGGCAGTGGTGAAGCTTTCTTT.

The chain couples TRBV6-5 to TRBJ1-2; 9 bases match TRBD1. This CDR3 has 12 amino acids. The germline V gene encodes CDR1 MNHEY and CDR2 SVGAGI. Trimming took 7 bases from V and 8 from J; bases not matched to a gene: 5. CDR3 bases: TGTGCCAGCACTTGGACAGGGGTCGGCTACACCTTC. This translates into CASTWTGVGYTF.